A single sample gave rise to the 8 T cell receptor beta chains below, sequenced in a study of graft-versus-host responses after intestinal transplantation. The protocol was immunoSEQ multiplex PCR, while the TCRdb copy is restricted to in-frame clones and leaves out a portion. The sample carries about 96,000 clones, approximately 90% recorded once. Antigens for these TCRs are unknown. The sample consisted of unstimulated CD4+ T cells sorted from spleen or lymph node cells, taken before intestinal transplant. All receptors derive from a human donor who received an intestinal transplant.

This clone was recorded only once. The V and J genes are TRBV7-2 and TRBJ2-1; TRBD2 aligns across 11 bases. Germline V lookup: CDR1 SGHTA, CDR2 FQGNSA. With V trimmed by 3 bases and J by 7 bases, 8 bases remained unmatched. The CDR3 is made up of 16 amino acids. CDR3 in amino acids: CASSFSSGGYRNEQFF. The CDR3 nucleotides are TGTGCCAGCAGCTTCTCTAGCGGGGGGTACCGGAATGAGCAGTTCTTC.

This clone came up a few times. The chain has TRBV5-1 and TRBJ2-7, with D perhaps TRBD2 (6 bases). The CDR3 covers 15 residues. Germline V gives CDR1 SGHRS, CDR2 YFSETQ. Trimming left V 1 base short and J 0 bases short, with 11 bases between. Here the CDR3 DNA reads TGCGCCAGCAGCTTGACTAGCCTGAGCTCCTACGAGCAGTACTTC. Encoded protein: CASSLTSLSSYEQYF.

This clone came up a few times. The chain has TRBV10-1 and TRBJ1-1; 8 nucleotides line up with TRBD1. V lost 5 bases, J lost 4 bases, and 15 bases stayed unmatched. The V gene's germline CDR1 is WNHNN and CDR2 SYGVQD (reference sequence). The CDR3 loop spans 17 amino acids. The CDR3 spells CASSQMTGAGRGTEAFF. In nucleotides, the CDR3 is TGCGCCAGCAGTCAGATGACAGGGGCGGGCAGGGGCACTGAAGCTTTCTTT.

V is TRBV11-1 and J is TRBJ2-5; 7 bases align to TRBD2. This CDR3 has 15 residues. Per the germline V gene, CDR1 is SGHAT and CDR2 is FQDESV (reference sequence). V lost 1 base, J lost 4 bases, and 6 bases stayed unmatched. Here the CDR3 reads CASSLGGGGAETQYF. The CDR3 DNA reads as TGTGCCAGCAGCTTAGGTGGGGGAGGGGCAGAGACCCAGTACTTC.

The rearrangement joins TRBV27 to TRBJ2-5, with a possible D match to TRBD2 (6 bases). Germline CDR1 reads MNHEY; CDR2 reads SMNVEV (reference sequence). The CDR3 length is 15 residues. Trimming pared 5 bases from V and 2 bases from J, leaving 15 bases between. The CDR3 region has the DNA TGTGCCAGCAGTCCTCGGAGGGGTGGTCAAGAGACCCAGTACTTC. It specifies CASSPRRGGQETQYF.

This clone was seen a few times. The chain joins TRBV4-1 to TRBJ2-3; D may be TRBD2 (5 bases). This CDR3 spans 14 amino acids. CDR1 and CDR2 (germline): MGHRA, YSYEKL. Trimming left V 3 bases short and J 2 bases short, with 9 bases between. Written as DNA, the CDR3 is TGCGCCAGCAGCCAGCCCGACTACACAGATACGCAGTATTTT. As protein: CASSQPDYTDTQYF.

V gene TRBV5-8 combines with J gene TRBJ1-5; the D is unclear. The V gene lost 0 bases and the J gene lost 4 bases, with 8 bases spanning the gap. Germline values: CDR1 SGHTS, CDR2 YDEGEE. This CDR3 spans 14 amino acids. The CDR3, as DNA: TGTGCCAGCAGCTTGGGGGGAGGGAATCAGCCCCAGCATTTT. Residues: CASSLGGGNQPQHF.

The chain recombines TRBV6-1 with TRBJ1-1; TRBD1 aligns across 10 bases. This CDR3 comprises 13 residues. With V trimmed by 6 bases and J by 4 bases, 2 bases remained unmatched. Germline V gene sequence: CDR1 MNHNS, CDR2 SASEGT. CDR3: CASSGTGVTEAFF. The DNA for the CDR3 is TGTGCCAGCAGCGGGACAGGGGTCACTGAAGCTTTCTTT.